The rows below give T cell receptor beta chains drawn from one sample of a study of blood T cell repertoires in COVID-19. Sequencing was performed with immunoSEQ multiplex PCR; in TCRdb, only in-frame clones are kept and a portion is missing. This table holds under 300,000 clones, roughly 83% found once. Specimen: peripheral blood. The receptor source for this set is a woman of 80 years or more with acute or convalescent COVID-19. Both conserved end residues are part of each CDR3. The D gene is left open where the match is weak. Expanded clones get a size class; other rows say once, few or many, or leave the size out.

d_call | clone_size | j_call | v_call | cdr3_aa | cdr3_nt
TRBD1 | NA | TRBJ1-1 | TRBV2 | CASSQGVNTEAFF | TGTGCCAGCAGCCAGGGGGTGAACACTGAAGCTTTCTTT
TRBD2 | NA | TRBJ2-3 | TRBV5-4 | CASSAGLAGGADTQYF | TGTGCCAGCAGTGCCGGACTAGCGGGGGGAGCAGATACGCAGTATTTT
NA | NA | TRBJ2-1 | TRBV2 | CASRAGGNEQFF | TGTGCCAGCAGGGCCGGGGGCAATGAGCAGTTCTTC
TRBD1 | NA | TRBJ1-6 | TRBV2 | CASRGQGNSPLHF | TGTGCCAGCAGAGGACAGGGGAATTCACCCCTCCACTTT
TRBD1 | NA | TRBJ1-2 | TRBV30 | CAWRATGVGGYTF | TGTGCCTGGAGGGCGACAGGGGTGGGTGGCTACACCTTC
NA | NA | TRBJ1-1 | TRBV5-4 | CASSRGAEKTEAFF | TGTGCCAGCAGCCGGGGGGCTGAGAAAACTGAAGCTTTCTTT
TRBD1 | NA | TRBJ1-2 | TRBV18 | CASSPLTGDGYTF | TGTGCCAGCTCACCACTCACAGGGGATGGCTACACCTTC
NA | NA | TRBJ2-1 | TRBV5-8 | CASSLRGYNEQFF | TGTGCCAGCAGCTTGAGAGGGTACAATGAGCAGTTCTTC
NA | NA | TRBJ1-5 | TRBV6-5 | CASSRWEGDGQPQHF | TGTGCCAGCAGCCGCTGGGAGGGAGATGGGCAGCCCCAGCATTTT
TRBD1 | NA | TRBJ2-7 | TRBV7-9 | CASSRFGTDSTYEQYF | TGTGCCAGCAGCCGTTTTGGGACAGATTCAACCTACGAGCAGTACTTC
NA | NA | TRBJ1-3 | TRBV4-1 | CASSQAPGNLGNTIYF | TGCGCCAGCAGCCAAGCCCCGGGGAACCTAGGAAACACCATATATTTT
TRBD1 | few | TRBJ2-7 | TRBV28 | CASFQPGQSYEQYF | TGTGCCAGCTTTCAACCGGGACAGTCCTACGAGCAGTACTTC
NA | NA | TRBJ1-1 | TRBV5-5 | CASSLGTAMNTEAFF | TGTGCCAGCAGCTTGGGGACAGCAATGAACACTGAAGCTTTCTTT
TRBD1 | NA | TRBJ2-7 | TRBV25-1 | CASRDPGQGTEQYF | TGTGCCAGCAGAGACCCGGGACAGGGGACCGAGCAGTACTTC
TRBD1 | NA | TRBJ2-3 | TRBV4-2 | CASSQAPPLRGKDTQYF | TGTGCCAGCAGCCAAGCCCCCCCCCTCAGGGGGAAAGATACGCAGTATTTT
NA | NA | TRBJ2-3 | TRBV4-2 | CASSQEGTGGTSTDTQYF | TGTGCCAGCAGCCAAGAAGGGACGGGGGGCACTAGCACAGATACGCAGTATTTT
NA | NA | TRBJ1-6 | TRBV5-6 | CASSPPSGQDNSPLHF | TGTGCCAGCAGCCCACCCTCCGGACAAGATAATTCACCCCTCCACTTT